The text below deals with one TCR beta chain. This clonotype occurred a few times. Its antigen specificity is not known. No much larger clonotype is one base removed from it; base qualities were not supplied. Systemically healthy Caucasian individuals from Russia, some 40 in total and aged roughly 6 to 100 years, were included as donors. Each donor gave ten milliliters of peripheral blood, drawn into EDTA-treated Vacutainer tubes. Ficoll-Paque density-gradient centrifugation was used to isolate PBMCs, with at least 7 million obtained per sample. Total RNA, at least 5 micrograms per sample, was extracted from PBMCs with Trizol reagent. The percentages of naive CD45RAhigh/CD27high T cells were determined by flow cytometry on a PBMC aliquot from every donor. The data originate from a study of blood T cells in healthy people across ages (dated by TCRdb to the mid-2010s). Regarding the research as a whole: In model experiments, template switching captured about one uniquely barcoded TCR beta cDNA molecule for every two T cells. Two additional independent replicas of 1 million unique cDNA reads from the same blood draw were analyzed for two donors (one aged 18 to 29 and one aged 80 or older). The study measured age-related changes in TCR beta repertoire diversity using deep sequencing normalized with unique cDNA molecular identifiers. The donors were divided into four age groups: young (average about 15 years), middle-aged (around 41), aged (around 59) and long-lived (about 80).

The CDR3 runs 11 residues from the cysteine to the phenylalanine. The read is trimmed to its CDR3 DNA, 33 bases read in frame from base 1. The germline V and J ends show losses of 7 bases and 4 bases respectively, and no gene match explains 3 bases of the junction. The germline V gene gives CDR1 as SQVTM and CDR2 as ANQGSEA. General conclusions and limits of the study: The percentage of naive T cells measured by flow cytometry correlated strongly with observed TCR beta diversity. Since profiling was done on bulk unsorted PBMCs, naive and antigen-experienced compartments could not be conclusively compared. Because donor CMV infection status was unknown, age-related changes in expanded clonotypes were potentially confounded. Compared with the aged group, more naive CD4+ T cells, fewer expanded clones and increased TCR diversity were shown by the long-lived group, suggesting age selection. Total diversity estimates from one million sequenced T cells were considered lower bounds and underestimates. As age increased, observed TCR beta diversity per million T cells dropped in a roughly linear way, and a significant reduction was already evident by age 40.

The library was produced with 5' RACE. Sequencing used an Illumina HiSeq 2500. A second PCR of 7 to 11 cycles was performed with a sample-barcoded 5' primer and a J-beta primer mix. Each TCR beta cDNA molecule received a unique molecular identifier from a template-switch 5' adaptor carrying 12 random nucleotides. Each sample yielded at least 2.5 million CDR3-containing paired-end reads. First-strand cDNA synthesis was performed from all RNA using the Mint cDNA synthesis kit, with priming by a TRBC-specific oligonucleotide. Following uracil-DNA glycosylase treatment, all cDNA underwent a first 18-cycle PCR with the universal primers M1SS and BC2_uni_R. The source study handled its data this way. Normalization of each sample was performed by random selection of 1 million high-quality reads, each carrying a distinct molecular identifier. Reads sharing molecular identifiers were discarded rather than binned into consensus sequences. MiTCR, run with a Q25 quality threshold and the strictest error-elimination algorithm, handled CDR3 identification, clonotype clustering and error correction. A nonparametric unseen species model using Euler transformation provided a lower-bound estimate of total TCR beta diversity. TCRdb trimmed the raw reads at Q25, called clones with MiXCR and kept productive beta chains. Each entry is one CDR3 protein sequence, shown with its most common DNA and genes. The V and J calls were not made by the authors but by TCRdb's processing. The sample records over 700,000 distinct CDR3 sequences, approximately 25% of which are singletons. 8% to 10% of the sample rests with the top ten.

A further study also used this sample, focusing on T cells of mothers and their children. In that second paper, the authors write: Nine systemically healthy Caucasian individuals served as donors, namely three mothers together with their six children. cDNA synthesis used all of the extracted RNA, with 1.5 ug of RNA in each 15 ul reaction. Sample barcodes and 2-4 random nucleotides were added via the M1S primer in the second PCR. Over 8.5 million TCR beta CDR3 reads were obtained for each mother, and millions of reads were obtained for each child. Thymic selection similarly shapes TCR recombination output in related and unrelated pairs, with minor effect from inherited differences. Normalized repertoire overlap was always found to be slightly, but never significantly, higher in related mother-child pairs than in unrelated mother-child pairs. No persistent microchimeric T cell clones were found, with a detection sensitivity of around 100 clones per million clonotypes. To look for features that set related mother-child pairs apart from unrelated individuals, the researchers ran deep NGS to compare the TCR beta repertoires of mothers and children. The mean age was roughly 44 +/- 4 years for the mothers and roughly 10 +/- 4 years for the children. After adapters were ligated using NEBNext reagents, the libraries underwent 100+100 nt paired-end sequencing on an Illumina HiSeq 2000. To avoid cross-contamination, the mother libraries and the child libraries were prepared a month apart and sequenced in separate runs. For each donor, somewhere between about 450,000 and 2,000,000 distinct TCR beta clonotypes were identified. Naive TCR beta clonotypes were estimated from low-frequency clonotypes matched to each donor's FACS-determined naive share, without sorting.

The V and J genes are TRBV29-1 and TRBJ1-1; TRBD1 aligns with 7 central bases. The specimen sequenced was blood. The clonotype comes from a boy between 10 and 17 years old in good health. The sequenced DNA is TGCAGCGGACGACAGGGCACTGAAGCTTTCTTT. This sequence encodes CSGRQGTEAFF.